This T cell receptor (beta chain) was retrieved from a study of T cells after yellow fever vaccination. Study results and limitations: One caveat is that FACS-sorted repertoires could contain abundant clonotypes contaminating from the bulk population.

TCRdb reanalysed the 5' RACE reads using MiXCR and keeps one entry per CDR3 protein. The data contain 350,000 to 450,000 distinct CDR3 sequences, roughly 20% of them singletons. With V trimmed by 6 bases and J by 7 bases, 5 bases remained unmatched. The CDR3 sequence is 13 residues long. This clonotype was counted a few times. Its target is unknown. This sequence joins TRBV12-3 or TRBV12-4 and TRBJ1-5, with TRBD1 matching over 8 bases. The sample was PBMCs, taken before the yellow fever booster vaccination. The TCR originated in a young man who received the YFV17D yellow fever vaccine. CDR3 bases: TGTGCCAGCAGGCGCGACAGGGGCCAGCCCCAGCATTTT. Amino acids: CASRRDRGQPQHF.